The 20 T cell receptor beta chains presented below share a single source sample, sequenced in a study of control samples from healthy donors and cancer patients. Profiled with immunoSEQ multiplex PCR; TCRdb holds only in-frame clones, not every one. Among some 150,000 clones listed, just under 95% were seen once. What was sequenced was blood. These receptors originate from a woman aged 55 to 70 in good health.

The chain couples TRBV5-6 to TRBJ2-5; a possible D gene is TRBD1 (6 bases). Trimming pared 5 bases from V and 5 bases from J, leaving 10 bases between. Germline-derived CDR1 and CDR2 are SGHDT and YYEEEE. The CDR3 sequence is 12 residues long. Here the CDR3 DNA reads TGTGCCAGCAGACACACAGGGGAGACCCAGTACTTC. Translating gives CASRHTGETQYF.

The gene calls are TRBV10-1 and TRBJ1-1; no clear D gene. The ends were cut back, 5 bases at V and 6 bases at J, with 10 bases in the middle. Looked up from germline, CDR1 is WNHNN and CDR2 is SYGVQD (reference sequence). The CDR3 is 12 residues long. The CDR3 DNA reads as TGCGCCAGCAGTCGGGGTAGCGCTGAAGCTTTCTTT. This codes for CASSRGSAEAFF.

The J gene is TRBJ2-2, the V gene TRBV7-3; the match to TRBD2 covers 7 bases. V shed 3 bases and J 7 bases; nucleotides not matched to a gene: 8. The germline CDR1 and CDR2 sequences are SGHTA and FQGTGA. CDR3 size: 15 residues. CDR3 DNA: TGTGCCAGCAGCTTCGGGCGGGGGTGCGGCGGGGAGCTGTTTTTT. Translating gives CASSFGRGCGGELFF.

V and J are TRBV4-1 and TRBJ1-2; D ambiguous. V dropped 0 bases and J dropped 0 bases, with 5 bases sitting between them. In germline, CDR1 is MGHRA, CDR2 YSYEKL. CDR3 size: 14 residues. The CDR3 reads CASSQDLTNYGYTF. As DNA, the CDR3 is TGCGCCAGCAGCCAAGATCTAACTAACTATGGCTACACCTTC.

The chain's CDR3 is CASSFTGTYEQYF. CDR3 nucleotides: TGCGCCAGCAGCTTTACGGGAACCTACGAGCAGTACTTC. The J gene is TRBJ2-7, the V gene TRBV5-1, with a weak D call TRBD2 (5 bases). V gave up 2 bases and J gave up 2 bases, with 8 bases separating them. The CDR3 contains 13 residues. The germline CDR1 and CDR2 sequences are SGHRS and YFSETQ.

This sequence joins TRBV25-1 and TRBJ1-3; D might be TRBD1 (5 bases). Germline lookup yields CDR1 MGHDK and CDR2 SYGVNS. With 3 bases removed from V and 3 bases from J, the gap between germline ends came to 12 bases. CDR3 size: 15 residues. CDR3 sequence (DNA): TGTGCCAGCAGTGACAGGGAAAGCGGTGGAAACACCATATATTTT. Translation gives CASSDRESGGNTIYF.

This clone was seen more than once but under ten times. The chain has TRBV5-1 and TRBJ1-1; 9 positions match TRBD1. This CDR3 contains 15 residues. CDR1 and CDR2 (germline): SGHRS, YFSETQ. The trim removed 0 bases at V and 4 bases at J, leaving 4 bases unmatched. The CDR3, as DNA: TGCGCCAGCAGCTTGGGACAGGGGGATGGCACTGAAGCTTTCTTT. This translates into CASSLGQGDGTEAFF.

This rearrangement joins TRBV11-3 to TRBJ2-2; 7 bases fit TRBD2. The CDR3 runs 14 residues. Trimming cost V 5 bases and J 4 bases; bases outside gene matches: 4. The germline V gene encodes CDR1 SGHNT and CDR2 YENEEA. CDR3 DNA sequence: TGTGCCAGCAGCGCGGGGGACGCCACCGGGGAGCTGTTTTTT. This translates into CASSAGDATGELFF.

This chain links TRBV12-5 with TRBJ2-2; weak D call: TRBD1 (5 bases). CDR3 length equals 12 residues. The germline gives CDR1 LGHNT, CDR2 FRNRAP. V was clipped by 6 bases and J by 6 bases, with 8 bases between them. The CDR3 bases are TGTGCTAGTGGACAGGTGGCCGGGGAGCTGTTTTTT. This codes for CASGQVAGELFF.

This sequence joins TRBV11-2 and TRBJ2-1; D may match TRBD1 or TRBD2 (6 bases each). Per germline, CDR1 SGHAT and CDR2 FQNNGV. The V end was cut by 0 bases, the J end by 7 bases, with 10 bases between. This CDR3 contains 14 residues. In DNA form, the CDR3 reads TGTGCCAGCAGCTTAGACCGGGGGCTGAATGAGCAGTTCTTC. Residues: CASSLDRGLNEQFF.

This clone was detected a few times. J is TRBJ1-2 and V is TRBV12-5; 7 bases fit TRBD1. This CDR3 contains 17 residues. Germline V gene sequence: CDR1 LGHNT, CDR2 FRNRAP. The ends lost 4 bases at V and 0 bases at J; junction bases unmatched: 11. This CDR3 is CASGSTPGTVANYGYTF. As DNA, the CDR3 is TGTGCTAGTGGTTCTACCCCGGGGACAGTGGCTAACTATGGCTACACCTTC.

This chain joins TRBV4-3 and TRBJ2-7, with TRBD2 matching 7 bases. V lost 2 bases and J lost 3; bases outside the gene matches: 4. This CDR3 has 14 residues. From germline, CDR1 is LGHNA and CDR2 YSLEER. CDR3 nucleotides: TGCGCCAGCAGCCAATACCGGGACTACTACGAGCAGTACTTC. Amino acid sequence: CASSQYRDYYEQYF.

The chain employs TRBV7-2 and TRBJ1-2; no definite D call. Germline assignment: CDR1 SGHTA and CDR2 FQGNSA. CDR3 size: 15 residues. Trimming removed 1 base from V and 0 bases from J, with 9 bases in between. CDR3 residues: CASSLVLTANYGYTF. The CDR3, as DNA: TGTGCCAGCAGCTTAGTATTAACAGCTAACTATGGCTACACCTTC. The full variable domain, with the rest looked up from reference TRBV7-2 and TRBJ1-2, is GAGVSQSPSNKVTEKGKDVELRCDPISGHTALYWYRQSLGQGLEFLIYFQGNSAPDKSGLPSDRFSAERTGGSVSTLTIQRTQQEDSAVYLCASSLVLTANYGYTFGSGTRLTVV.

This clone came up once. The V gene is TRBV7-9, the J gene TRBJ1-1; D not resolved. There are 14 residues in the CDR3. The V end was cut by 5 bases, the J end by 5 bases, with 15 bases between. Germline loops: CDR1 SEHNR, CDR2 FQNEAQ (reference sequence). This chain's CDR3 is CASSQGRGGTEAFF. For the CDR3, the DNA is TGTGCCAGCAGCCAAGGACGGGGAGGAACTGAAGCTTTCTTT.

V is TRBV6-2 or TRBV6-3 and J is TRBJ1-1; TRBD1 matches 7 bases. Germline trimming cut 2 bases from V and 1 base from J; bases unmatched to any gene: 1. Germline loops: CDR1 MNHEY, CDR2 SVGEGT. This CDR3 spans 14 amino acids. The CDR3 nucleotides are TGTGCCAGCAGTTACGGGACAGCGAACACTGAAGCTTTCTTT. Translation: CASSYGTANTEAFF.

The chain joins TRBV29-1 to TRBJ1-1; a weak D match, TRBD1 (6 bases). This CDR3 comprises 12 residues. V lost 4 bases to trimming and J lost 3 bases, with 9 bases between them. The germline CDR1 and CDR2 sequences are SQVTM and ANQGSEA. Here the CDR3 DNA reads TGCAGCGTTGGAGAGGGGGACACTGAAGCTTTCTTT. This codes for CSVGEGDTEAFF.

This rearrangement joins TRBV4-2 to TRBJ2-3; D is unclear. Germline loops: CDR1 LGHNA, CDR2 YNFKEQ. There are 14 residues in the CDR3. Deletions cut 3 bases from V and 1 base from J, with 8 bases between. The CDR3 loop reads CASSQGKRTDTQYF. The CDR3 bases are TGTGCCAGCAGCCAGGGGAAACGCACAGATACGCAGTATTTT.

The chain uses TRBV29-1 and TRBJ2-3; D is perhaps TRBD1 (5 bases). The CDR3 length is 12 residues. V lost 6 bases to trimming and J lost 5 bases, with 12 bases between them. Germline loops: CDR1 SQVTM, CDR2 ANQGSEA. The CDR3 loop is CSVGQGQDTQYF. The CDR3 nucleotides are TGCAGCGTCGGTCAGGGTCAAGATACGCAGTATTTT.

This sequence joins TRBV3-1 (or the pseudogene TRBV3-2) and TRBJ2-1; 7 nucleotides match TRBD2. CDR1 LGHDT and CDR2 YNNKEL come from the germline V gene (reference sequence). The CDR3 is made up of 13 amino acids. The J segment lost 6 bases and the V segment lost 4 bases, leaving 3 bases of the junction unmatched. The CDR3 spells CASSLLAANEQFF. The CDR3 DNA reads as TGTGCCAGCAGCCTGCTAGCGGCCAATGAGCAGTTCTTC.

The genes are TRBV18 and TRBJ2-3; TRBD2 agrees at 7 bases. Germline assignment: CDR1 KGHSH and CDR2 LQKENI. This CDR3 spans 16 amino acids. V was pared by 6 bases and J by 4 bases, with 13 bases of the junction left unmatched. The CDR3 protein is CASSLGLVGSSDTQYF. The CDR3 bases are TGTGCCAGCTCTCTCGGACTAGTAGGGAGTTCAGATACGCAGTATTTT.